The source of this T cell receptor (beta chain) is a study of T cells expressing NK-cell markers. The CDR3 sequence is 14 residues long. Germline CDR1 is SEHNR and CDR2 is FQNEAQ (reference sequence). Study-level results: Among CD8+ T cells from 5 to 7 donors, dominant NKG2C+ clonotypes accounted for about 1.0-7.0%.

TCRdb reprocessed the 5' RACE reads, with one entry per CDR3 protein and no DNA. This sample contains roughly 180,000 distinct CDR3 sequences. To note about this clonotype: Antigen specificity is unknown.

The rearrangement links TRBV7-9 to TRBJ2-1; TCRdb's D gene call, TRBD1, goes unchecked for lack of DNA. The TCR comes from a woman aged 18-70 years in good health. Material: blood T cells: a sorted CD56 or NKG2C T cell subset, CD4+ or CD8+ T cells, or bulk PBMC T cells (not recorded which). The CDR3 region is CASSPPRQGNEQFF. Full variable domain (outside the CDR3, taken from reference TRBV7-9 and TRBJ2-1): DTGVSQNPRHKITKRGQNVTFRCDPISEHNRLYWYRQTLGQGPEFLTYFQNEAQLEKSRLLSDRFSAERPKGSFSTLEIQRTEQGDSAMYLCASSPPRQGNEQFFGPGTRLTVL.